The entry that follows covers one T cell receptor (beta chain) sequence. Its cognate antigen is unknown. These data are taken from a study of T cell repertoires in cytomegalovirus infection. The wider study: Public TCR beta signature analysis indicated the presence of both CMV infection and matching HLA type. Findings and caveats of the study: Clonotype analysis showed dominance of the ex vivo response by HLA-C-restricted CMV-specific TCR beta clonotypes.

TCRdb ran MiXCR on the reads and lists one entry per CDR3 protein. The data contain tens of thousands of distinct CDR3 sequences, around 20% of them singletons. Germline CDR1 reads MNHEY; CDR2 reads SVGAGI. The CDR3 extends over 14 amino acids. Trimming removed 5 bases from V and 5 bases from J; junction bases left unmatched: 7. The chain couples TRBV6-5 to TRBJ2-3, with TRBD1 matching 7 bases. The receptor comes from a human donor in good health (CMV status not recorded). Some clones in this sample may be carry-over from other donors' samples. Sequenced input: PBMCs, sequenced either directly or after in vitro stimulation (not recorded which). As DNA, the CDR3 is TGTGCCAGCAGTACAACAGGGGTTGGAGATACGCAGTATTTT. This translates into CASSTTGVGDTQYF.